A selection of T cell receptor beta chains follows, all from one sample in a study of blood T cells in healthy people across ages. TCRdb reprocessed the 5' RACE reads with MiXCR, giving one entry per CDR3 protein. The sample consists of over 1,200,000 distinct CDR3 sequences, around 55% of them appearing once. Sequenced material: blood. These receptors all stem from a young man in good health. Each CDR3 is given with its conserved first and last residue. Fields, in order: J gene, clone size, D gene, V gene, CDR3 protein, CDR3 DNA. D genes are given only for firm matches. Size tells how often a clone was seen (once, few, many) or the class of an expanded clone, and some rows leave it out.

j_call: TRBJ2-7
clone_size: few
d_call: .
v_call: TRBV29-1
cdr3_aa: CSVEADSSSYEQYF
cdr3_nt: TGCAGCGTTGAGGCGGACTCGAGCTCCTACGAGCAGTACTTC

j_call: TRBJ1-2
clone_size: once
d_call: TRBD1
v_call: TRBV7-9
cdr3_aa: CASKAGTGLGYTF
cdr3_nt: TGTGCCAGCAAAGCCGGGACAGGGCTTGGCTACACCTTC

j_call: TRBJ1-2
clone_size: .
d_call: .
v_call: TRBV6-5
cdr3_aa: CASTSELVVGYTF
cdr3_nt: TGTGCCAGCACATCTGAGCTGGTTGTAGGCTACACCTTC

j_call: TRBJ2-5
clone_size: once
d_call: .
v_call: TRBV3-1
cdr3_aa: CASSQVGAGFEGETQYF
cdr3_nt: TGTGCCAGCAGCCAAGTCGGAGCGGGTTTTGAGGGGGAGACCCAGTACTTC

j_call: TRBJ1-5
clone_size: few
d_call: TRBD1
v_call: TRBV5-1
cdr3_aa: CASSIGQGNNQPQHF
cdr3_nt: TGCGCCAGCAGCATAGGACAGGGAAACAATCAGCCCCAGCATTTT

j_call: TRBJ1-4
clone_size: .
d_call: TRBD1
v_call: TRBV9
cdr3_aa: CASSVTGLNEKLFF
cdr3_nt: TGTGCCAGCAGCGTGACAGGGCTTAATGAAAAACTGTTTTTT

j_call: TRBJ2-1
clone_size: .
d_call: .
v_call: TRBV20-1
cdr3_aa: CSASRTDNEQFF
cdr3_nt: TGCAGCGCTAGTAGGACAGACAATGAGCAGTTCTTC

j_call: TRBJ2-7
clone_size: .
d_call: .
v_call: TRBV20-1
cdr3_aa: CSATDRLSSYEQYF
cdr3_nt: TGCAGTGCTACAGACAGGTTGAGCTCCTACGAGCAGTACTTC

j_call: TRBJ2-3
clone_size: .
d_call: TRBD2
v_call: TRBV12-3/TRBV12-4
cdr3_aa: CASSAARTSGRLTDTQYF
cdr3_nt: TGTGCCAGCAGCGCCGCCCGGACTAGCGGGAGGCTCACAGATACGCAGTATTTT

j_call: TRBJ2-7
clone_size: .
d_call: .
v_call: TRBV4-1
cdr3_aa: CASSQASSRFSSYEQYF
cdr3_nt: TGCGCCAGCAGCCAAGCGTCGTCGCGGTTTTCATCCTACGAGCAGTACTTC

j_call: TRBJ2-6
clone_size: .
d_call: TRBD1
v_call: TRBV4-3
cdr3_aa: CASSPSTGSGANVLTF
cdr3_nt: TGCGCCAGCAGCCCCTCGACAGGGTCTGGGGCCAACGTCCTGACTTTC

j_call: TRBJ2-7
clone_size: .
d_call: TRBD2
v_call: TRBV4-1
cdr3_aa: CASSPRTALTSGTYEQYF
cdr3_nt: TGCGCCAGCAGCCCACGGACAGCCCTGACTAGCGGAACCTACGAGCAGTACTTC

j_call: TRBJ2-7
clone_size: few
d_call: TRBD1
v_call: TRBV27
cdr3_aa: CASTSRGNYEQYF
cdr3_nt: TGTGCCAGCACCTCCAGGGGGAACTACGAGCAGTACTTC

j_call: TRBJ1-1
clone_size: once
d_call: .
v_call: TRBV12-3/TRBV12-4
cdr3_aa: CASSFETGGTEAFF
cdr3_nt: TGTGCCAGCAGTTTTGAGACAGGTGGAACTGAAGCTTTCTTT

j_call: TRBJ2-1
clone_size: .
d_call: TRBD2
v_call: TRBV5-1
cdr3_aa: CASSFKTSGAETRGYNEQFF
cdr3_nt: TGCGCCAGCAGTTTCAAAACTAGCGGGGCAGAAACAAGAGGATACAATGAGCAGTTCTTC

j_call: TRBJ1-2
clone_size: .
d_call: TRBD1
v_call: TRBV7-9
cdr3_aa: CASNPDRGDGYTF
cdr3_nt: TGTGCCAGCAACCCCGACAGGGGGGATGGCTACACCTTC

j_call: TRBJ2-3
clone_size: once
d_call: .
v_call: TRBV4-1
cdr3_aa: CASSQVQGHTDTQYF
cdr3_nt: TGCGCCAGCAGCCAGGTTCAGGGGCACACAGATACGCAGTATTTT

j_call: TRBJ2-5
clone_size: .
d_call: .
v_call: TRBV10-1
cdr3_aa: CASSPDTFQETQYF
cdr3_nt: TGCGCCAGCAGCCCCGACACCTTCCAAGAGACCCAGTACTTC

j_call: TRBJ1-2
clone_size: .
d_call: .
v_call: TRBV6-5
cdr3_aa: CASSYTRRGSGGYGYTF
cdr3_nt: TGTGCCAGCAGTTACACCCGACGGGGGTCCGGAGGGTATGGCTACACCTTC

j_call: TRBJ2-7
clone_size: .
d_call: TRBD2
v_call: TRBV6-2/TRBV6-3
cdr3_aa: CASSYSQTSGSYEQYF
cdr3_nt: TGTGCCAGCAGTTACTCACAGACTAGCGGGAGCTACGAGCAGTACTTC

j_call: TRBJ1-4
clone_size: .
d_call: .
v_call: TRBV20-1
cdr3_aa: CSARGAGRARGEKLFF
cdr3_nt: TGCAGTGCTAGGGGCGCCGGCAGGGCTCGGGGTGAAAAACTGTTTTTT

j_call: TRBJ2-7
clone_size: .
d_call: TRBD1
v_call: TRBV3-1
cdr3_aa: CASSYDRGLYEQYF
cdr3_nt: TGTGCCAGCAGCTATGACAGGGGCCTCTACGAGCAGTACTTC

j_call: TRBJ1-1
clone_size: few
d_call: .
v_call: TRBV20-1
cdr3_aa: CSAGAGDTEAFF
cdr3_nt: TGCAGTGCTGGGGCAGGTGACACTGAAGCTTTCTTT

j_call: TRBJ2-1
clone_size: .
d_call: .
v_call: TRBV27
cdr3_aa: CASSLSPSGVIYNEQFF
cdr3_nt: TGTGCCAGCAGTTTATCCCCTTCTGGCGTTATTTACAATGAGCAGTTCTTC

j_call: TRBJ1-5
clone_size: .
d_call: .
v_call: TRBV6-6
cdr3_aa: CASSYVGQPQHF
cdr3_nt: TGTGCCAGCAGTTACGTGGGTCAGCCCCAGCATTTT

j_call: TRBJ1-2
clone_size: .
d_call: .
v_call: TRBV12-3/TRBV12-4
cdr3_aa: CASSPQGPMGGYTF
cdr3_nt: TGTGCCAGCAGTCCGCAGGGTCCGATGGGAGGCTACACCTTC

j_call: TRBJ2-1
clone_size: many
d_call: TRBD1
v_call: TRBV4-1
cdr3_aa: CASSTRQGAYNEQFF
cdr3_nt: TGCGCCAGCAGTACCCGACAGGGTGCCTACAATGAGCAGTTCTTC

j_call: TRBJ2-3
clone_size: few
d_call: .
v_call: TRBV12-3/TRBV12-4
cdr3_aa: CASSFVGQSLDTQYF
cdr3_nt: TGTGCCAGCAGTTTCGTGGGTCAGTCCCTAGATACGCAGTATTTT

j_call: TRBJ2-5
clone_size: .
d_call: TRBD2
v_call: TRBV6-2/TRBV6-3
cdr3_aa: CASSPTSPQETQYF
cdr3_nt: TGTGCCAGCAGCCCGACTAGCCCCCAAGAGACCCAGTACTTC

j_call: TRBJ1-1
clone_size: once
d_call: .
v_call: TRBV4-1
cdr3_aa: CAGGAPSGATEAFF
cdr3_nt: TGCGCCGGGGGGGCGCCCTCAGGGGCCACTGAAGCTTTCTTT

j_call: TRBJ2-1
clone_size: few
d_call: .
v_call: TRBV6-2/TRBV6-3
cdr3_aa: CASTDANNEQFF
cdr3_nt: TGTGCCAGCACAGACGCAAACAATGAGCAGTTCTTC

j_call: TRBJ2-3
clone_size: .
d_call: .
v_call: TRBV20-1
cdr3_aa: CSAHLTSTDTQYF
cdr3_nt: TGCAGTGCTCATCTAACTAGCACAGATACGCAGTATTTT

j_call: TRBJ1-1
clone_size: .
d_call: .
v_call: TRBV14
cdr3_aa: CASSPYNTEAFF
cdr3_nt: TGTGCCAGCAGCCCCTACAACACTGAAGCTTTCTTT

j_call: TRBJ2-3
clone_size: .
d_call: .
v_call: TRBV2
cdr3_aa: CASIGSWGRDTQYF
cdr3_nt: TGTGCCAGCATCGGGAGTTGGGGTCGAGATACGCAGTATTTT

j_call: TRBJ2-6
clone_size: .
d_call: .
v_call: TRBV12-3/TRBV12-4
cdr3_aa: CASSFRAGANVLTF
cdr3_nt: TGTGCCAGCAGTTTCAGGGCCGGGGCCAACGTCCTGACTTTC

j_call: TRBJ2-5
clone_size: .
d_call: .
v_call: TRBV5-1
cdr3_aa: CASSIGGGSETQYF
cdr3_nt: TGCGCCAGCAGCATTGGAGGGGGCTCAGAGACCCAGTACTTC

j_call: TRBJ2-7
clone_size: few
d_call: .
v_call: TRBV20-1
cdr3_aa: CSAIGAYEQYF
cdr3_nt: TGCAGTGCCATCGGAGCTTACGAGCAGTACTTC

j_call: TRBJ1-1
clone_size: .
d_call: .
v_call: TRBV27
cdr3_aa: CASSFQGNPEAFF
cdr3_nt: TGTGCCAGCAGTTTCCAGGGTAACCCTGAAGCTTTCTTT

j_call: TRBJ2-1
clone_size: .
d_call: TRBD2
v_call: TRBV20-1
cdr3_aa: CSAIGGMTSGGTYNEQFF
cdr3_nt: TGCAGTGCCATTGGGGGGATGACTAGCGGGGGAACCTACAATGAGCAGTTCTTC

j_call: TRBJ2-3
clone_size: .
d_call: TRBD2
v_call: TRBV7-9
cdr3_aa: CASRDSGLATDTQYF
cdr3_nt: TGTGCCAGCAGGGATTCGGGACTAGCTACAGATACGCAGTATTTT

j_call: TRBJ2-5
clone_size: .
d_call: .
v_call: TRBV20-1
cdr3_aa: CSARVQLGETQYF
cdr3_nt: TGCAGTGCTAGAGTTCAGCTAGGGGAGACCCAGTACTTC

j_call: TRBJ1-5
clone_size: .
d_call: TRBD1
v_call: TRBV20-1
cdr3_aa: CSARDRDRGGIDSNQPQHF
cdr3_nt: TGCAGTGCTAGAGATAGGGACAGGGGGGGTATCGATAGCAATCAGCCCCAGCATTTT

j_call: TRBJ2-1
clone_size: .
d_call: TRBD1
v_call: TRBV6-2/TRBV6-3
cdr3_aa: CASRGQGAYNEQFF
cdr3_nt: TGTGCCAGCAGGGGACAGGGGGCTTACAATGAGCAGTTCTTC

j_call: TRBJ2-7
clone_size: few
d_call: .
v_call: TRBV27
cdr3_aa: CASRVRARGFYEQYF
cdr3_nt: TGTGCCAGCCGCGTGAGGGCCAGGGGCTTTTACGAGCAGTACTTC

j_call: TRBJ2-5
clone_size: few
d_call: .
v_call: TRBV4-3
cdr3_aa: CASSPTPAGQETQYF
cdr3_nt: TGCGCCAGCAGCCCCACGCCAGCGGGCCAAGAGACCCAGTACTTC

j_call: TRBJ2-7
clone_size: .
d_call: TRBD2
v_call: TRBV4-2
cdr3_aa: CASSQDLQRGLSEQYF
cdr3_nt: TGTGCCAGCAGCCAAGATCTTCAGCGGGGCCTCTCCGAGCAGTACTTC

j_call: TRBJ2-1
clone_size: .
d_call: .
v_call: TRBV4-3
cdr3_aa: CASSRPTPGAPNEQFF
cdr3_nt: TGCGCCAGCAGCCGCCCCACGCCAGGGGCCCCCAATGAGCAGTTCTTC

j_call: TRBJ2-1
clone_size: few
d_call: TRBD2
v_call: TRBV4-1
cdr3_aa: CASSQEKPLAVNEQFF
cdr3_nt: TGCGCCAGCAGCCAAGAGAAGCCACTAGCGGTCAATGAGCAGTTCTTC